This T cell receptor (beta chain) was profiled in a study of CD8 T cells in Susac syndrome (dated by TCRdb to the late 2010s). About the study as a whole: Of the Susac syndrome patients who were sequenced, roughly six had clinically active disease and about eight were in clinical remission. The study used repertoire sequencing to test whether antigen drove CD8+ T cell activation and differentiation in Susac syndrome. At blood withdrawal, Susac syndrome patients were therapy-naive, treated with corticosteroids (with IVIg additionally given to some), or treated with IVIg alone.

General study outcomes and caveats: In patients with Susac syndrome, the CD4+ T cell repertoire showed no detectable clonal expansion. The number of individuals in the TCR sequencing and HLA analysis was recognized as being relatively small.

High-throughput TCR beta sequencing profiled peripheral blood CD8+ and CD4+ T cells from healthy donors, Susac syndrome patients and multiple sclerosis patients. The Susac syndrome patients fulfilled recently defined diagnostic criteria for definite or probable disease. Bulk CD8+ and CD4+ T cells were purified by magnetic negative isolation, whereas CD8+ TEMRA cells were enriched by FACS. Blood was drawn into EDTA tubes, processed within 24 hours, and PBMCs were isolated by density gradient centrifugation. PBMCs intended for TCR sequencing were frozen in liquid nitrogen and were later thawed in a 37 degrees C water bath. A purity of at least 90% was achieved for sorted or isolated CD4+, CD8+ and CD8+ TEMRA cells. Concerning this clonotype itself: What this receptor recognizes is not known. Base qualities are not recorded, but no much larger clone differs from it by a single base.

RNA was extracted using the RNeasy kit, and about 0.45 to 1 ug of the RNA was reverse transcribed with random hexamers. The immunoSEQ multiplex PCR assay, which covers 54 Vbeta and 13 Jbeta segments, was used to amplify TCR beta CDR3 regions. PCR amplification bias was corrected using a synthetic template baseline for primer optimization and computational correction. The paper's data handling went like this. Reads were annotated to V, D and J genes per IMGT and analyzed with immunoSEQ Analyzer, keeping only productive sequences. Clonality was calculated as one minus the Shannon entropy normalized by log2 of the number of productive unique sequences. For each patient and control, public and private clones were evaluated within the 100 most prevalent clones. Clones were defined as Susac-specific if absent from the healthy and MS cohorts, from 1052 published viral clones and from other ImmuneACCESS disease sequences. TCRdb took the public reads, trimmed them with fastp at Q25, ran MiXCR for clone calling and kept in-frame beta chains. Each entry merges the rows of one CDR3 protein and shows their most common DNA and genes. The V and J calls were not made by the authors but by TCRdb's processing. This sample lists about 240,000 distinct CDR3 sequences; approximately 95% were detected once. Clones ranked in the top ten supply 0.1% of the sample.

Here V drops 4 bases and J drops 1 base, and the junction holds 7 bases not matched to any gene. The CDR3 spans 14 residues, from the cysteine through the phenylalanine. Only the CDR3 region is kept as DNA, spanning 42 bases read in frame from base 1. Reading the germline V gene gives CDR1 SQVTM and CDR2 ANQGSEA. This TCR derives from a human donor with Susac syndrome. This receptor chain uses TRBV29-1 and TRBJ2-7; 7 nucleotides in the junction match TRBD2. Sequencing was done on a sample of CD4+ T cells from PBMCs. The CDR3 protein is CSVAPWGGSYEQYF. The DNA sequence is TGCAGCGTTGCCCCATGGGGGGGGTCCTACGAGCAGTACTTC.